This TCR beta chain was sequenced for a study of OX40 agonist ivuxolimab in advanced cancers. Whole-study results and caveats: By week 6 at 0.1 to 3.0 mg/kg, blood CD4+ and CD8+ T cells had expanded clonally.

Produced via immunoSEQ multiplex PCR; TCRdb's table is partial and in-frame only. The sample records about 61,000 clones, about 90% being singletons. Germline V gives CDR1 MNHEY, CDR2 SMNVEV (reference sequence). Trimming took off 6 bases at V and 10 bases at J, with 19 bases between the two ends. This CDR3 spans 14 amino acids. In the case of this clone: What it recognizes is unknown.

The chain has TRBV27 and TRBJ2-1, with D possibly TRBD2 on 6 matching bases. This TCR came from an adult with an advanced solid tumor such as melanoma, head and neck, liver or kidney cancer. This specimen consisted of CD4+ or CD8+ T cells sorted from blood, obtained in a trial of the OX40 agonist ivuxolimab. The CDR3 bases are TGTGCCAGCAGGGAGGGTGGGGTCCTGGGAGAGCAGTTCTTC. Translated: CASREGGVLGEQFF.